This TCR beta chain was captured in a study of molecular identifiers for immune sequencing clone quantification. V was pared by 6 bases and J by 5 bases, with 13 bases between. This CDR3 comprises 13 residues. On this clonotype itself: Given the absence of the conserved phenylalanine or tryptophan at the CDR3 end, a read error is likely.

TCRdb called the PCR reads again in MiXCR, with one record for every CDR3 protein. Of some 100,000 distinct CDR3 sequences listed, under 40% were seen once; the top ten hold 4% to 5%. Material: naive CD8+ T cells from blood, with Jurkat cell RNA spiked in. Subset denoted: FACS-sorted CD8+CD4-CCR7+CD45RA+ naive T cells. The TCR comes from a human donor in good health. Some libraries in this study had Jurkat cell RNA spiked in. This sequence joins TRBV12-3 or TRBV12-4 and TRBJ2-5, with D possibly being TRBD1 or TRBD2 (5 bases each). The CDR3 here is CASSHGTPETQYI. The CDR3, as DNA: TGTGCCAGCAGCCACGGGACCCCCGAGACCCAGTACATC.